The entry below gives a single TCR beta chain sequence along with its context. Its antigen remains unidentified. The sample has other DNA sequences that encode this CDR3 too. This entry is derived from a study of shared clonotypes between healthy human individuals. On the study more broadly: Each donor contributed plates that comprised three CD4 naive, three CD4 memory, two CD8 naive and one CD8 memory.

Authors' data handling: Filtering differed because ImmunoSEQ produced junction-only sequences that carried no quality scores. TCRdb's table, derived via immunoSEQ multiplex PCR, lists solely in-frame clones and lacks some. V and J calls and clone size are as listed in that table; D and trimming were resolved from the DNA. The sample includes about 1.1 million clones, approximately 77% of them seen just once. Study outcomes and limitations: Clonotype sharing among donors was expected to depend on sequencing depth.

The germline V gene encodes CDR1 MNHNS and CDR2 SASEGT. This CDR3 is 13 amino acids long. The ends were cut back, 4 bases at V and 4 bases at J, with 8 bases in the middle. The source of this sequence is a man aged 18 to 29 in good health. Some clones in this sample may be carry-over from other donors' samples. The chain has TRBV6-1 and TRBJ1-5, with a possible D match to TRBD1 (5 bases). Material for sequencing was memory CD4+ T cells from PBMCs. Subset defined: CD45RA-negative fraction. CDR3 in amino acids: CASSGQRNQPQHF. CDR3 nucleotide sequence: TGTGCCAGCAGTGGACAGAGGAATCAGCCCCAGCATTTT.